This TCR beta chain was captured by sequencing in a study of PD-L1 blockade in urothelial cancer. Study at large: Prior chemotherapy ranged from 0 to 3 regimens per patient.

TCRdb keeps only in-frame clones here, not all; method: immunoSEQ multiplex PCR. The table records around 32,000 clones, 87% of them present only once. The germline V gene has CDR1 LNHDA and CDR2 SQIVND (reference sequence). This CDR3 has 13 residues. After removal of 5 bases from V and 1 base from J, the junction contained 2 bases not matched to a gene. Remarks on this clone: In the same sample, other DNA sequences code for this CDR3.

The sample was PBMCs, taken around atezolizumab (anti-PD-L1) treatment. This TCR derives from a man aged 50 to 59 with urothelial cancer. The gene calls are TRBV19 and TRBJ2-7; TRBD1 agrees at 7 bases. The CDR3 nucleotides are TGTGCCAGTAGTCCACAGGGGTCCTACGAGCAGTACTTC. This translates into CASSPQGSYEQYF.